This T cell receptor beta chain comes out of a study of CD8+ T cells in alopecia areata. As for the study in general: Treatment comprised oral tofacitinib, 5 to 10 mg twice daily, in treated patients. Study-level results: Mouse data revealed clearer TCR sharing than patient data did, a gap possibly tied to HLA. Scalp sample sequencing also detects resident alphabeta T cells of normal skin.

Reverse transcription of extracted RNA yielded cDNA, which provided the sequencing template. Only in-frame clones appear in the TCRdb table, and some are missing; sequencing was by immunoSEQ multiplex PCR. The table shows approximately 180,000 clones, with approximately 65% occurring only once. The CDR3 runs to 15 residues. V was pared by 5 bases and J by 8 bases, with 7 bases of the junction left unmatched. Germline V gene sequence: CDR1 LGHNA, CDR2 YNFKEQ. As to this clone: Its target is not known.

This receptor was taken from a human donor with alopecia areata. The material sequenced was CD8+ T cells sorted from blood, taken at week 0. The V gene is TRBV4-2, the J gene TRBJ2-1; 12 bases line up with TRBD2. DNA of the CDR3: TGTGCCAGCAGCTGGACTAGCGGGACCTTGGATGAGCAGTTCTTC. Encoded protein: CASSWTSGTLDEQFF.